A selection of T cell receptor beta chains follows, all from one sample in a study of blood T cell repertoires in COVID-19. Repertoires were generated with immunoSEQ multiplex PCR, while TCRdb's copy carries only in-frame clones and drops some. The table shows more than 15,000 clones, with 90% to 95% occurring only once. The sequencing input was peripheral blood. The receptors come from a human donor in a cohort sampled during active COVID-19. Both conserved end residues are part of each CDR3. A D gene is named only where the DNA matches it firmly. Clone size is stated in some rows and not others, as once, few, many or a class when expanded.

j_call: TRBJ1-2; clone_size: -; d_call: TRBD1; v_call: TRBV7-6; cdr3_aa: CASSCGGTRGTGKNGYTF; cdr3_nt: TGTGCCAGCAGCTGCGGTGGGACGAGAGGGACAGGGAAGAATGGCTACACCTTC
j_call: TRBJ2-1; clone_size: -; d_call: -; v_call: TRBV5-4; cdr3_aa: CASRRFGSTAEQFF; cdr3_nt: TGTGCCAGCAGAAGGTTCGGGAGCACGGCTGAGCAGTTCTTC
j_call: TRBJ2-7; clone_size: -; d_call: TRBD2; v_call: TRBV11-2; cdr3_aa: CASSLGATSGTLRQQQYF; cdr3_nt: TGTGCCAGCAGCTTAGGGGCGACTAGCGGGACCCTCAGGCAACAGCAGTACTTC
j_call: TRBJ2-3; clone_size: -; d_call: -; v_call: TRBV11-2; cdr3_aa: CASSNPFEYTDTQYF; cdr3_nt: TGTGCCAGCAGCAACCCCTTCGAGTACACAGATACGCAGTATTTT
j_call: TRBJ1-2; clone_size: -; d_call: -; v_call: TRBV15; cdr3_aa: CATSRDALGASDNYGYTF; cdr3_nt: TGTGCCACCAGCAGAGATGCCCTGGGGGCCTCGGATAACTATGGCTACACCTTC
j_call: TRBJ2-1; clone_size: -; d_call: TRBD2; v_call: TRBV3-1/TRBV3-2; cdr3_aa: CASSQDTGLAGVAFDEQFF; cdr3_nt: TGTGCCAGCAGCCAAGATACGGGACTAGCGGGAGTTGCTTTCGATGAGCAGTTCTTC
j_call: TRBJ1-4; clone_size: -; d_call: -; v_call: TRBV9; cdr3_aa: CASSPESLQGEKLFF; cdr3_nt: TGTGCCAGCAGCCCCGAGAGCCTCCAGGGTGAAAAACTGTTTTTT
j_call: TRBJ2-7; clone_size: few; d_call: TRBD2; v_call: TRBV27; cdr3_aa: CASSLSGTTSFYEQYF; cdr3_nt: TGTGCCAGCAGTTTATCAGGGACTACCTCGTTCTACGAGCAGTACTTC
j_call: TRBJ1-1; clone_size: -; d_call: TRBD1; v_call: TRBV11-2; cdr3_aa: CASSLGMFDRGFTEAFF; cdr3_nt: TGTGCCAGCAGCTTAGGGATGTTTGACAGGGGATTCACTGAAGCTTTCTTT
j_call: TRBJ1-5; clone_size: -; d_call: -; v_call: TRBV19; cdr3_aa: CASRGAGNQPQHF; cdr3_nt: TGTGCCAGTAGGGGGGCGGGCAATCAGCCCCAGCATTTT
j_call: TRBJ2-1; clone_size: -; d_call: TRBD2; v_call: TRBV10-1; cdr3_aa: CASSHAAGANNEQFF; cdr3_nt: TGCGCCAGCAGCCACGCAGCGGGAGCTAACAATGAGCAGTTCTTC
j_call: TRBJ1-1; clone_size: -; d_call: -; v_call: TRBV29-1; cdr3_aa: CSVEEGNTEAFF; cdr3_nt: TGCAGCGTTGAGGAGGGGAACACTGAAGCTTTCTTT
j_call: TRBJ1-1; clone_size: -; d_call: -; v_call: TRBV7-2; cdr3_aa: CASSPRERGFTEAFF; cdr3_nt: TGTGCCAGCAGCCCTCGGGAGAGGGGATTCACTGAAGCTTTCTTT
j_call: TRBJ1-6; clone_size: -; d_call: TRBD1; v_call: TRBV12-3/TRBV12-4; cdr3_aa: CASSQIQGPLHF; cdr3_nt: TGTGCCAGCAGTCAAATACAGGGGCCCCTCCACTTT
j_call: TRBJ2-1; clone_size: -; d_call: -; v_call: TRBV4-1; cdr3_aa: CASSIQGPSYNEQFF; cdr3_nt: TGCGCCAGCAGCATCCAGGGGCCGTCCTACAATGAGCAGTTCTTC
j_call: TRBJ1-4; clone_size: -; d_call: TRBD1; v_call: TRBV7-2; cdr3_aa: CASSKGQSNEKLFF; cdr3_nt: TGTGCCAGCAGCAAGGGACAGAGTAATGAAAAACTGTTTTTT
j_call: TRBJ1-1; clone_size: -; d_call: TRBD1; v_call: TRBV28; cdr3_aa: CASSPTGTVFGTEAFF; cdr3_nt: TGTGCCAGCAGCCCCACCGGGACAGTTTTCGGAACTGAAGCTTTCTTT
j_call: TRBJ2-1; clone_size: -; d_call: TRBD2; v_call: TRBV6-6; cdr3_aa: CASSYAVRPGGDEQFF; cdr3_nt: TGTGCCAGCAGTTACGCCGTTAGGCCGGGAGGCGATGAGCAGTTCTTC
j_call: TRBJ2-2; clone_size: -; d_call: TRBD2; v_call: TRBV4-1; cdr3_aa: CASSQPTSGRPGELFF; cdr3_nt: TGCGCCAGCAGCCAACCTACTAGCGGGAGGCCCGGGGAGCTGTTTTTT
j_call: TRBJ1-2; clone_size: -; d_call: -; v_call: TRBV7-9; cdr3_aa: CASSLARVSYTF; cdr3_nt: TGTGCCAGCAGCTTAGCGCGAGTCAGCTACACCTTC
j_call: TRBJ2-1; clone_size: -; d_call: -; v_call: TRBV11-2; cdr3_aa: CASSLGGGQFYNEQFF; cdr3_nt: TGTGCCAGCAGCTTAGGGGGGGGGCAGTTCTACAATGAGCAGTTCTTC
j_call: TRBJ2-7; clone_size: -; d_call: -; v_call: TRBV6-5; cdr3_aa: CASALGAYHEQYF; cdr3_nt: TGTGCCAGCGCCCTGGGGGCTTATCACGAGCAGTACTTC
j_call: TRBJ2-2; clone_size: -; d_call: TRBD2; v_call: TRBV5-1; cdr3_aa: CASSWTSGSTGELFF; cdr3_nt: TGCGCCAGCAGCTGGACTAGCGGCTCCACCGGGGAGCTGTTTTTT
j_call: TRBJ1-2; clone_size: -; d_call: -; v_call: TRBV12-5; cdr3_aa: CASGPGLLLDYGYTF; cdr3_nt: TGTGCTAGTGGTCCAGGGCTCCTTTTGGATTATGGCTACACCTTC
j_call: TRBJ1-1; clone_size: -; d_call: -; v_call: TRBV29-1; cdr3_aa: CSVFPYTEAFF; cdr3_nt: TGCAGCGTTTTTCCTTACACTGAAGCTTTCTTT
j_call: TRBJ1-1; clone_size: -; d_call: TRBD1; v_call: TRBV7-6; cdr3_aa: CASSLGTGMTEAFF; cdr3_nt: TGTGCCAGCAGCTTGGGGACAGGGATGACTGAAGCTTTCTTT
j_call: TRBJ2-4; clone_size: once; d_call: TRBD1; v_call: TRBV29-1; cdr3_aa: CSATGQNIQYF; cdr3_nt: TGCAGCGCGACAGGGCAAAACATTCAGTACTTC
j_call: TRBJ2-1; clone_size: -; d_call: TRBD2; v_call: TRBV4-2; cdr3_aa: CASSQATLPGGGHNEQFF; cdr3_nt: TGTGCCAGCAGCCAAGCTACCCTCCCTGGCGGGGGGCATAATGAGCAGTTCTTC
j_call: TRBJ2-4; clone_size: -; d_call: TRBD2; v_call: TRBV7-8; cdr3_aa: CASTHRGVGGIDIQYF; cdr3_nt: TGTGCCAGCACCCATCGGGGGGTCGGGGGAATAGACATTCAGTACTTC
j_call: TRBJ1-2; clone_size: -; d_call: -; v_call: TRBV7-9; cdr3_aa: CASSLGGGRGGGYTF; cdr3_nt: TGTGCCAGCAGCTTAGGGGGAGGACGCGGGGGTGGCTACACCTTC
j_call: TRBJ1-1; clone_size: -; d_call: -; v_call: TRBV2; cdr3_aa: CASSENGPWSGTEAFF; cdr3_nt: TGTGCCAGCAGTGAGAATGGTCCTTGGAGTGGGACTGAAGCTTTCTTT
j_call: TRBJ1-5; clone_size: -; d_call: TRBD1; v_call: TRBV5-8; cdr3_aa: CASSYVQGRRGYQPQHF; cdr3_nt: TGTGCCAGCAGCTATGTACAGGGGCGCAGGGGATATCAGCCCCAGCATTTT
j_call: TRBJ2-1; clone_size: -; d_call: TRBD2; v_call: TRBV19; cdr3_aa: CASSMGLAGYNEQFF; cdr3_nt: TGTGCCAGTAGTATGGGACTAGCGGGTTACAATGAGCAGTTCTTC
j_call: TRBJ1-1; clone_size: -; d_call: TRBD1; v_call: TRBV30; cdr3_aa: CAWSVPDRVNTEAFF; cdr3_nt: TGTGCCTGGAGTGTCCCGGACAGGGTGAACACTGAAGCTTTCTTT
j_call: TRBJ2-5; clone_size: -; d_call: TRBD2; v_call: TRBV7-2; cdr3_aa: CASSLDGLAAPQETQYF; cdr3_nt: TGTGCCAGCAGCTTAGATGGCCTAGCGGCTCCCCAAGAGACCCAGTACTTC
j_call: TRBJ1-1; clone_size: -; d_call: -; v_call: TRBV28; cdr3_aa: CASSLRQVNTEAFF; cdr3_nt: TGTGCCAGCAGTTTAAGGCAGGTGAACACTGAAGCTTTCTTT
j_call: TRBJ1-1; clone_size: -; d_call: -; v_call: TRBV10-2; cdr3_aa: CASSRDQGTEAFF; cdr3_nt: TGCGCCAGCAGCAGAGATCAGGGGACAGAAGCTTTCTTT
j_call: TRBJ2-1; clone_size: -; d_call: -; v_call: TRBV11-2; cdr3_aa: CASSLLGQTYNEQFF; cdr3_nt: TGTGCCAGCAGCCTACTTGGACAGACCTACAATGAGCAGTTCTTC
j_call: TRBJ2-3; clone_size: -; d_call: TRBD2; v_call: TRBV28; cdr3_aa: CASSLGLGLDTQYF; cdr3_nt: TGTGCCAGCAGTTTGGGACTAGGACTAGATACGCAGTATTTT
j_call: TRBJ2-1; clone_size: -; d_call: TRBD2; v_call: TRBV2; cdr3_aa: CASTLTRAGVGNEQFF; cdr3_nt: TGTGCCAGCACTTTGACCCGAGCGGGAGTAGGTAATGAGCAGTTCTTC
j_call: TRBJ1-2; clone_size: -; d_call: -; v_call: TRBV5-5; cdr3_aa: CASSLMVGEFNYGYTF; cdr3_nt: TGTGCCAGCAGCTTGATGGTCGGGGAATTTAACTATGGCTACACCTTC